The TCR beta chain described here comes from a study of CD8+ T cells in alopecia areata. The V segment lost 5 bases and the J segment 0 bases; nucleotides outside the gene matches: 16. The CDR3 is 20 residues long. CDR1 is SGHRS, CDR2 YFSETQ, per germline. Sample treatment: oral pan-JAK inhibitor, 5-10 mg twice daily. In each case, RNA was isolated and then reverse transcribed into cDNA as the sequencing template. Libraries were prepared by immunoSEQ multiplex PCR; TCRdb keeps only in-frame clonotypes and omits some of them. The sample includes approximately 210,000 clones, less than 50% of them seen just once.

The sequence was obtained from a human donor with alopecia areata. This chain joins TRBV5-1 and TRBJ2-1; 11 nucleotides align to TRBD2. The sequencing here drew on CD4+ T cells sorted from blood, taken around week 36, from a patient treated with tofacitinib. As DNA, the CDR3 is TGCGCCAGCAGACGACAACCGGGACTAGCGGAAAGAAGCTCCTACAATGAGCAGTTCTTC. Protein product: CASRRQPGLAERSSYNEQFF.